Given below is one TCR beta chain in context. This clonotype has at least ten counts. The specificity of this receptor is unknown. No clone much larger than this one lies a single base away; base qualities are absent. V ends up 1 base short and J 6 bases short, with an unmatched junction base count of 4. The CDR3 numbers 16 residues from cysteine through phenylalanine. Of all the DNA, just the CDR3 is kept, 48 bases in frame from base 1. From a lookup of the germline V gene, CDR1 and CDR2 are MDHEN and SYDVKM. The sample's time point label is to be understood as: newly diagnosed GD, antithyroid drugs for less than 3 months. For both TCR sequencing and RNA sequencing, RNA was extracted from PBMCs using TRIzol. Graves' disease was diagnosed according to American Thyroid Association guidelines. Patients were recruited from an endocrinology department in Xi'an, China. From each patient, about 8.9 milliliters of peripheral blood was collected into an EDTA anticoagulant tube. Ficoll Paque Plus density gradient separation was used to isolate PBMCs, and no further T cell sorting was done. An Agilent 2100 Bioanalyzer and agarose gel were used to check RNA quality, and a NanoDrop 2000 was used to measure RNA concentration.

This entry is derived from a study of regulatory T cells in long-lasting Graves disease (dated by TCRdb to about 2021). With regard to the full study: Patients with newly diagnosed Graves' disease had been on antithyroid drugs for under 3 months. The study took place in China and was registered as a clinical trial. Patients with persistent Graves' disease were compared with patients with newly diagnosed Graves' disease using TCR sequencing and RNA sequencing of peripheral blood. A total of roughly 33 samples were covered by TCR sequencing, comprising some 13 persistent and 20 or so newly diagnosed Graves' disease patients.

Broad study findings and their caveats: As a limitation, the authors acknowledged that the small sample size may reduce accuracy. Persistent patients shared more public clonotypes among themselves (around 2,700) than newly diagnosed patients did (more than 950). Sequencing and analysis were restricted to the TCR beta chain. Lower TCR Shannon entropy and fewer highly expanded clones were observed in persistent Graves' disease patients than in newly diagnosed patients, which suggested clonal expansion. Preferential use of TRBV28, TRBJ1-2 and TRBJ2-5 was observed in persistent disease, whereas TRBV20-1 and TRBJ2-1 were favored in newly diagnosed disease. Because the primary lesion, thyroid tissue, could not be accessed, the study looked at peripheral blood alone.

Libraries were built with multiplex PCR. Reads for this sample came from an Illumina HiSeq 4000. iRepertoire HTBI primers and Arm-PCR amplification of CDR3 regions were used to construct TCR beta libraries. Before sequencing, the PCR products went through gel purification. Processing in the source paper ran as follows. A total of 62 TRBV and 14 TRBJ segments were identified across samples and were used for gene usage analysis of CDR3 amino acid clonotypes. COPE and FqMerger were used to merge the filtered high-quality paired reads into contigs. BLAST was used to align contigs to the IMGT TRBV, TRBD and TRBJ reference genes, and CDR3 was defined following IMGT. Highly expanded clones were defined as clonotypes with a frequency above 0.1%. Shannon entropy was used to measure repertoire diversity, and the Gini coefficient was used to measure V-J evenness. A clonotype found in more than one individual was treated as public. TCRdb took the public reads, trimmed them with fastp at Q25, ran MiXCR for clone calling and kept in-frame beta chains. All rows with the same CDR3 protein become a single entry with the most common DNA and genes. TCRdb's processing, not the authors', yielded these V and J calls. The sample records 550,000 or so distinct CDR3 sequences, approximately 12% of which are singletons. The ten largest clones capture almost 9% of the sample.

These data were likewise used in another study, on T cells in Graves' hyperthyroidism and ophthalmopathy. That second report states: A patient counted as having stable Graves' hyperthyroidism if no progression to ophthalmopathy occurred over 18 months of follow-up. Hyperthyroidism patients were newly diagnosed, had a disease duration of under 2 months, and were aged 18 to 65 years. Any patient with an uncontrolled infection, another autoimmune disease, pregnancy or lactation was excluded. Diagnoses relied on clinical symptoms, serum thyroxine and TRAb, thyroid ultrasound and orbital computed tomography. A first-round RT-PCR of the TCR CDR3 used the HTBI primer set with the Qiagen OneStep RT-PCR kit. Most expanded thyroid clonotypes (frequency above 0.001) were also detected in blood, a finding suggesting that blood repertoires may reflect thyroid immune responses. A model built on a 13 V-J signature distinguished ophthalmopathy from stable hyperthyroidism, reaching over 85% sensitivity and 81.08% specificity in cross-validation and 80%/75% in testing. In validation, the model predicted progression to ophthalmopathy a median of roughly 6.1 months before onset, with approximately 68% sensitivity and roughly 73% specificity. To identify TCR V-J signatures that set the groups apart, the researchers used a discovery cohort of 100 patients, made up of around 42 with Graves' ophthalmopathy and about 60 with stable Graves' hyperthyroidism. Whether ophthalmopathy could be predicted prospectively was tested in an independent validation cohort made up of roughly 19 hyperthyroidism patients plus 17 patients who later progressed to ophthalmopathy. The 90 to 100 discovery patients were randomly split 7:3 into training and test sets. In over five Graves' hyperthyroidism patients, the study also compared T-cell repertoires from thyroid tissue with T-cell repertoires from blood. After blood sampling, hyperthyroidism patients were treated with methimazole at a starting dose of 30 mg daily, and ophthalmopathy patients were treated with high-dose intravenous methylprednisolone. The libraries were constructed in a second round of multiplex PCR and then size-selected and purified. Paired-end sequencing of the libraries was performed with 100 bp reads on an Illumina HiSeq2000. SOAPnuke was used to process the raw data, with reads discarded if the reads contained adapters or uncalled bases, had a mean Phred below 15, or lacked an exact constant-primer or identifier match. High-quality paired reads were merged with COPE v1.2.5, and unique nucleotide sequences were defined as clonotypes. Clonotypes were aligned to IMGT TRBV, TRBD and TRBJ reference segments using MiTCR v1.1. The analysis was restricted to V-J combinations with a frequency above 0.0001, which together covered 99.2% of the repertoires. The TCS score was defined as F50 (clonal expansion) divided by E x V (chaos), with BLOSUM62-based TCRdist calculated between CDR3 peptides within each V-J. Welch's t-statistics and random forest reduced roughly 530 V-J features to 13, which were used in a naive Bayes classifier (R e1071). Sample size was not statistically predetermined, and investigators were not blinded to group allocation. The paper reports TCR Vbeta CDR3 sequencing of some 140 peripheral blood samples: 40 or so ophthalmopathy, around 80 hyperthyroidism and 17 progressor patients.

Sample: peripheral blood mononuclear cells (PBMCs), taken at new diagnosis, from a patient treated with antithyroid drugs. This sequence uses TRBV28 and TRBJ2-1; TRBD2 aligns with 12 central bases. This TCR was recovered from a woman in her thirties with Graves disease. Donor details come from another sample of the same person, matched by shared clones. Read as DNA, the sequence is TGTGCCAGCAGTTTATATCTAGCGGGAGGGCCCAATGAGCAGTTCTTC. This gives the protein CASSLYLAGGPNEQFF.